These 14 T cell receptor beta chains originate from one sample sequenced in a study of blood T cell repertoires in COVID-19. Profiled with immunoSEQ multiplex PCR; TCRdb holds only in-frame clones, not every one. The data show 250,000 or so clones, with roughly nine tenths seen just once and 1.2% held by the top ten. Sequencing input: PBMCs or T cells enriched from blood (not recorded which). The receptor set was obtained from a human donor in a cohort exposed to, infected with or recovered from COVID-19 (not recorded which). The donor label of this sample is uncertain.

The chain couples TRBV14 to TRBJ2-7; TRBD2 matches at 7 bases. Germline loops: CDR1 SGHDN, CDR2 FVKESK. V dropped 3 bases and J dropped 3; count of bases not matched to a gene: 8. This CDR3 is built from 15 residues. CDR3 nucleotides: TGTGCCAGCAGCCATACCCGGACTAGTCTCTACGAGCAGTACTTC. Its protein product is CASSHTRTSLYEQYF.

This chain uses TRBV18 with TRBJ1-2, with 9 nucleotides matching TRBD1. Germline values: CDR1 KGHSH, CDR2 LQKENI. Unmatched junction bases numbered 7, after V lost 5 bases and J lost 3 bases. This CDR3 is 15 amino acids long. The CDR3 is CASSERGQGYYGYTF. CDR3 in DNA: TGTGCCAGCTCAGAGAGGGGACAGGGATACTATGGCTACACCTTC.

The V call is TRBV7-9, the J call TRBJ2-5; 7 bases are a match to TRBD1. Germline values: CDR1 SEHNR, CDR2 FQNEAQ (reference sequence). Losses at the gene ends were 4 bases for V and 2 bases for J; bases not matched to a gene: 4. This CDR3 contains 14 residues. The CDR3 DNA reads TGTGCCAGCAGCTCTTGGACAGGACAAGAGACCCAGTACTTC. Translating gives CASSSWTGQETQYF.

The count of this clone is one. The J gene is TRBJ2-1, the V gene TRBV5-1; 13 bases agree with TRBD2. Germline V gene lookup returns CDR1 SGHRS and CDR2 YFSETQ. This CDR3 is built from 18 residues. The V gene end was trimmed by 2 bases and the J gene end by 3 bases; junction bases not matched to a gene: 8. CDR3 residues: CASSFKGLAGTDYNEQFF. CDR3 nucleotide sequence: TGCGCCAGCAGCTTTAAGGGACTAGCGGGGACAGACTACAATGAGCAGTTCTTC. The full variable domain, in which reference TRBV5-1 and TRBJ2-1 provide the parts outside the CDR3, is KAGVTQTPRYLIKTRGQQVTLSCSPISGHRSVSWYQQTPGQGLQFLFEYFSETQRNKGNFPGRFSGRQFSNSRSEMNVSTLELGDSALYLCASSFKGLAGTDYNEQFFGPGTRLTVL.

The rearrangement uses TRBV7-2 and TRBJ2-2; TRBD2 agrees at 10 bases. The CDR3 spans 15 residues. In germline, CDR1 is SGHTA, CDR2 FQGNSA. Germline trimming cut 5 bases from V and 7 bases from J; bases unmatched to any gene: 7. DNA of the CDR3: TGTGCCAGCAGCATAAAGCGGGGGGGCAGCGGGGAGCTGTTTTTT. Amino acid sequence: CASSIKRGGSGELFF. The full variable domain, in which reference TRBV7-2 and TRBJ2-2 provide the parts outside the CDR3, is GAGVSQSPSNKVTEKGKDVELRCDPISGHTALYWYRQSLGQGLEFLIYFQGNSAPDKSGLPSDRFSAERTGGSVSTLTIQRTQQEDSAVYLCASSIKRGGSGELFFGEGSRLTVL.

V and J are TRBV29-1 and TRBJ1-5; no definite D call. Germline V gives CDR1 SQVTM, CDR2 ANQGSEA. The V gene lost 6 bases and the J gene lost 6 bases, with 12 bases spanning the gap. This CDR3 is built from 12 residues. CDR3 DNA: TGCAGCGTCCGGGAAGGCGCTCAGCCCCAGCATTTT. Translated: CSVREGAQPQHF.

The V and J genes are TRBV9 and TRBJ2-5; no clear D gene. With 1 base removed from V and 2 bases from J, the gap between germline ends came to 9 bases. There are 14 residues in the CDR3. Germline CDR1 reads SGDLS; CDR2 reads YYNGEE. The CDR3 sequence: CASSVSMAQETQYF. CDR3 nucleotides: TGTGCCAGCAGCGTATCAATGGCTCAAGAGACCCAGTACTTC.

The chain combines TRBV2 with TRBJ2-3; D gene unclear. Looked up from germline, CDR1 is SNHLY and CDR2 is FYNNEI. V lost 5 bases, J lost 6 bases, and 12 bases lay in between. This CDR3 is 13 amino acids long. The CDR3 DNA follows: TGTGCCAGCAGTAGAGAGACAAGGGATACGCAGTATTTT. Its translation is CASSRETRDTQYF. The variable domain in full, with the rest retrieved from reference TRBV2 and TRBJ2-3, is EPEVTQTPSHQVTQMGQEVILRCVPISNHLYFYWYRQILGQKVEFLVSFYNNEISEKSEIFDDQFSVERPDGSNFTLKIRSTKLEDSAMYFCASSRETRDTQYFGPGTRLTVL.

There are a few counts of this clone. In DNA form, the CDR3 reads TGTGCCAGCAGTTACTCCGAGCTGTCGAGAGGGTATGGCTACACCTTC. Translating gives CASSYSELSRGYGYTF. This chain joins TRBV6-5 and TRBJ1-2; D unresolved. The CDR3 loop spans 16 amino acids. V lost 0 bases and J 5 bases, leaving 16 bases between the germline ends. Germline V CDR1 and CDR2: MNHEY, SVGAGI.

The chain combines TRBV7-5 with TRBJ2-7; TRBD2, as called in the table, went unchecked against the DNA. TRBV7-5 is described as a pseudogene. The CDR3 sequence is 13 residues long. The CDR3 protein is CARSLGGVDEQYF. The CDR3 bases are TGTGCCAGAAGCTTAGGGGGGGTGGACGAGCAGTACTTC.

V usage is TRBV24-1 and J usage is TRBJ2-7; weak D call: TRBD1 (6 bases). This CDR3 has 13 residues. Germline values: CDR1 KGHDR, CDR2 SFDVKD. V shed 6 bases and J shed 0 bases, with 8 bases lying between them. The CDR3 spells CATSPGHSYEQYF. CDR3 nucleotide sequence: TGTGCCACCAGTCCGGGACACTCCTACGAGCAGTACTTC.

This sequence joins TRBV7-9 and TRBJ1-2; 8 bases map to TRBD1. The V gene end was trimmed by 4 bases and the J gene end by 7 bases; junction bases not matched to a gene: 8. The CDR3 contains 14 residues. CDR1 is SEHNR, CDR2 FQNEAQ, per germline (reference sequence). CDR3 amino acids: CASSSTQGAGGYTF. CDR3 DNA sequence: TGTGCCAGCAGCTCAACCCAGGGGGCAGGTGGCTACACCTTC. Looking up the rest from reference TRBV7-9 and TRBJ1-2 gives the full variable domain: DTGVSQNPRHKITKRGQNVTFRCDPISEHNRLYWYRQTLGQGPEFLTYFQNEAQLEKSRLLSDRFSAERPKGSFSTLEIQRTEQGDSAMYLCASSSTQGAGGYTFGSGTRLTVV.

Concerning this clone: The junction departs from the called germline gene at one end, perhaps through a read error. The V call is TRBV10-3, the J call TRBJ2-5, with 8 nucleotides matching TRBD1. CDR3 size: 14 residues. The germline V gene has CDR1 ENHRY and CDR2 SYGVKD. CDR3 loop: CAIRRQGPQGTQYF. CDR3 nucleotides: TGTGCCATCAGACGACAGGGGCCCCAAGGGACCCAGTACTTC.

This sequence joins TRBV11-2 and TRBJ1-6, with D maybe TRBD1 (5 bases). The CDR3 covers 18 residues. With 2 bases removed from V and 0 bases from J, the gap between germline ends came to 14 bases. The germline CDR1 and CDR2 sequences are SGHAT and FQNNGV. The CDR3 is CASSLRQGLISYNSPLHF. In DNA form, the CDR3 reads TGTGCCAGCAGCTTACGTCAGGGACTCATCTCCTATAATTCACCCCTCCACTTT.